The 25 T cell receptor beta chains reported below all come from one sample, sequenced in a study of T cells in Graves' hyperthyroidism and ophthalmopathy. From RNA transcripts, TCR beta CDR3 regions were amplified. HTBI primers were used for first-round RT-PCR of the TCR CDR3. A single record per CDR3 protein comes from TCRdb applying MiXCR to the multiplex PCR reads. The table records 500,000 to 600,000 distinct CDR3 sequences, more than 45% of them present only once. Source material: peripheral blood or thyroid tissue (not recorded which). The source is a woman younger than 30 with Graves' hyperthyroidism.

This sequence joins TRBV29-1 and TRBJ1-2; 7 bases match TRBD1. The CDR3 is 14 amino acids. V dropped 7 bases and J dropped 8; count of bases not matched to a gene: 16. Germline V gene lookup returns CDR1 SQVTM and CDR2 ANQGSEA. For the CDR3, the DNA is TGCAGCGCCGAAAGGAACAGGGGCTGGGACGGCTACACCTTC. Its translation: CSAERNRGWDGYTF.

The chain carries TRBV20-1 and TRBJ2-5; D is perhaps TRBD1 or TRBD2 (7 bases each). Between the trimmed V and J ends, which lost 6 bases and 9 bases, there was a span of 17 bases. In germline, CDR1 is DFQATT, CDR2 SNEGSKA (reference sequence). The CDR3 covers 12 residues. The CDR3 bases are TGCAGTGCCTCAGACAGGGAGGGCCCCCAGTACTTC. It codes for CSASDREGPQYF.

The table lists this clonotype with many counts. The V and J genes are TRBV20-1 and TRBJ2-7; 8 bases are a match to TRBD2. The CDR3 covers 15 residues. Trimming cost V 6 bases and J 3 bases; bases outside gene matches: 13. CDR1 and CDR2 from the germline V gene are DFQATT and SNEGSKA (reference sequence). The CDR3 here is CSAQSGTRGGYEQYF. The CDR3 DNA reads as TGCAGTGCCCAATCCGGGACTAGGGGTGGCTACGAGCAGTACTTC.

The CDR3 region is CSASPSGRYNEQFF. The CDR3 DNA reads as TGCAGTGCTAGCCCTAGCGGGAGATACAATGAGCAGTTCTTC. The chain carries TRBV20-1 and TRBJ2-1; TRBD2 agrees at 10 bases. V shed 3 bases, J shed 4 bases, and the junction held 3 bases outside the gene matches. The CDR3 length is 14 residues. Germline CDR1 DFQATT, CDR2 SNEGSKA (reference sequence).

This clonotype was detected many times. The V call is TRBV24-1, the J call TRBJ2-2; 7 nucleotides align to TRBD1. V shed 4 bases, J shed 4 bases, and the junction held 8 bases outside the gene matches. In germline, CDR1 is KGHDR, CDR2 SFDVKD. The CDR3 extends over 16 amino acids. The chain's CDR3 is CATSDRRQGSTGELFF. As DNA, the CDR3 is TGTGCCACCAGTGACCGGAGACAGGGAAGCACCGGGGAGCTGTTTTTT.

CDR3 sequence: CASSVGAGAHSGNTIYF. In DNA, the CDR3 is TGTGCCAGCAGCGTAGGGGCAGGGGCCCACTCTGGAAACACCATATATTTT. V is TRBV9 and J is TRBJ1-3; D is possibly TRBD1 (6 bases). The CDR3 extends over 17 amino acids. The V gene's germline CDR1 is SGDLS and CDR2 YYNGEE. Trimming shortened V by 0 bases and J by 0 bases, and 13 bases separated the two germline ends. The full variable domain, rest sourced from reference TRBV9 and TRBJ1-3, is DSGVTQTPKHLITATGQRVTLRCSPRSGDLSVYWYQQSLDQGLQFLIQYYNGEERAKGNILERFSAQQFPDLHSELNLSSLELGDSALYFCASSVGAGAHSGNTIYFGEGSWLTVV.

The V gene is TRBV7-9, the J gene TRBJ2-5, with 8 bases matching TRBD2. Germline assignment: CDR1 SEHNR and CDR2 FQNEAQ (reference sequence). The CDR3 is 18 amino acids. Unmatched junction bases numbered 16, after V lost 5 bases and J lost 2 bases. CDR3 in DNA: TGTGCCAGCAGCCACTCCAAGTCCGGGACTAGTAGTCAAGAGACCCAGTACTTC. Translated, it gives CASSHSKSGTSSQETQYF.

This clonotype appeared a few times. The CDR3 DNA reads TGCAGTGCTGGGATGGGAGTAGATACGCAGTATTTT. Translation gives CSAGMGVDTQYF. This chain links TRBV20-1 with TRBJ2-3, with D perhaps matching TRBD2 (5 bases). Trimming cost V 5 bases and J 5 bases, with 11 bases left between them. This CDR3 comprises 12 residues. Germline V gene lookup returns CDR1 DFQATT and CDR2 SNEGSKA (reference sequence).

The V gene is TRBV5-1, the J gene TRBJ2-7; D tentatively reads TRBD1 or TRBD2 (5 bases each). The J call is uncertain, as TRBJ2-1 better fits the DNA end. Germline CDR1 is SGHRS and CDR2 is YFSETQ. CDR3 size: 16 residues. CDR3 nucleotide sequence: TGCGCCAGCAGCTTGGATCGGGACCCGATCTACAATGAGCAGTTCTTC. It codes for CASSLDRDPIYNEQFF.

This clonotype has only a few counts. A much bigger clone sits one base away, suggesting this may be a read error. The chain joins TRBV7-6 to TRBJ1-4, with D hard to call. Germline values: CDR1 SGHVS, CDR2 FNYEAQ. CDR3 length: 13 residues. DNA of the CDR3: TGTACCAGCAGCTTAGCATTTTATGAAAAACTGTTTTTT. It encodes CTSSLAFYEKLFF.

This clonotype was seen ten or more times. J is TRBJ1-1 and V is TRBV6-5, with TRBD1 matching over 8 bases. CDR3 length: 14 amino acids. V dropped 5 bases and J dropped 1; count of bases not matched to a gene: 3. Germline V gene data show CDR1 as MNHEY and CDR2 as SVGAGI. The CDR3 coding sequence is TGTGCCAGCAGTCCTACAGGGGGGAACACTGAAGCTTTCTTT. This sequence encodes CASSPTGGNTEAFF.

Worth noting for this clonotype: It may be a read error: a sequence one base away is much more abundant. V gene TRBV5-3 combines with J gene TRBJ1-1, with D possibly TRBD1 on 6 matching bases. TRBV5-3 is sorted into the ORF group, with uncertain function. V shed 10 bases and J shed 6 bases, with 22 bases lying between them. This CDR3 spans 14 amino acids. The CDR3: CACSLLRGKAEAFF. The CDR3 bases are TGTGCCTGCAGCTTGCTTAGGGGGAAAGCTGAAGCTTTCTTT.

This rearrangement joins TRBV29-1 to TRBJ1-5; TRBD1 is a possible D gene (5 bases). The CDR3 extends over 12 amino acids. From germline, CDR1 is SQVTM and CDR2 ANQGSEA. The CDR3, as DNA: TGCAGTCATGGGGCCTTCAATCAGCCCCAGCATTTT. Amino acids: CSHGAFNQPQHF.

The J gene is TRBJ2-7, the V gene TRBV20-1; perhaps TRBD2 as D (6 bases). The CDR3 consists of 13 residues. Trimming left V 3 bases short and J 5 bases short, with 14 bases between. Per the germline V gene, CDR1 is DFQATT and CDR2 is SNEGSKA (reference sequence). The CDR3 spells CSASGFAGNEQYF. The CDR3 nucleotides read TGCAGTGCTAGTGGTTTCGCGGGAAACGAGCAGTACTTC.

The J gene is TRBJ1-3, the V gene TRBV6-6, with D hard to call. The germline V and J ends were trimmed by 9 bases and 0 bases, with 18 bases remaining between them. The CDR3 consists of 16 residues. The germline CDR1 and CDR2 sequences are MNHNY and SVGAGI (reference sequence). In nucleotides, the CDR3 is TGTGCCAGTACTGGGGAGCAATATGCCTCTGGAAACACCATATATTTT. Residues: CASTGEQYASGNTIYF.

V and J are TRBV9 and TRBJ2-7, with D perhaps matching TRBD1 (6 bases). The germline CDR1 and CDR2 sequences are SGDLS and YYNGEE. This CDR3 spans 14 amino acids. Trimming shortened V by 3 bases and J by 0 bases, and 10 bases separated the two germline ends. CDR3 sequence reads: CASSAPGASYEQYF. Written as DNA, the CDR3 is TGTGCCAGCAGCGCCCCAGGGGCCTCCTACGAGCAGTACTTC.

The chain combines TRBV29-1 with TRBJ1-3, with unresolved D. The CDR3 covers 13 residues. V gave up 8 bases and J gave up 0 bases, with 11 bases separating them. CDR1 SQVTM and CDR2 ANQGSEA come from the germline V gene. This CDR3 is CSSVDRSGNTIYF. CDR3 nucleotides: TGCAGCTCCGTAGATCGCTCTGGAAACACCATATATTTT.

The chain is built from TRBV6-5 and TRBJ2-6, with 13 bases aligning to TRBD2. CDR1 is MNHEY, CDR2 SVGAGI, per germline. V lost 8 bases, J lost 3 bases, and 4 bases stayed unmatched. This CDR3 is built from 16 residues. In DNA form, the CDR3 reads TGTGCCAGCGGGAGGACTAGCGGGAGTGGGGCCAACGTCCTGACTTTC. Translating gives CASGRTSGSGANVLTF.

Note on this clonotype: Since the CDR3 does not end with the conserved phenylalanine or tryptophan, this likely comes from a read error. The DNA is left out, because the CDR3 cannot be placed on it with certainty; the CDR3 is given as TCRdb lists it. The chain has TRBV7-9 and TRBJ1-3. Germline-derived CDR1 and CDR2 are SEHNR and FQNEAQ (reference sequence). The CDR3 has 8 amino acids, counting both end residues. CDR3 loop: CASTGDSL.

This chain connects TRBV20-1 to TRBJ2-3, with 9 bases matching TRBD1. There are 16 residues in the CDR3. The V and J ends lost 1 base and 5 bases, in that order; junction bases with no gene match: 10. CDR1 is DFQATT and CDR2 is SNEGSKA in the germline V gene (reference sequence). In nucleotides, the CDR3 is TGCAGTGCTAGAGTGTTTGGGGACAGGGTAAAAGATACGCAGTATTTT. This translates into CSARVFGDRVKDTQYF.

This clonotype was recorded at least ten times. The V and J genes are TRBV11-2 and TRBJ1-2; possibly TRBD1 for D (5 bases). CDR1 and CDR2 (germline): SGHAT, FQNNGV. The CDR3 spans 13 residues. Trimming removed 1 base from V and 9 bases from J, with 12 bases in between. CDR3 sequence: CASSLAPGYRYTF. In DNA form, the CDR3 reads TGTGCCAGCAGCTTAGCCCCAGGGTATCGCTACACCTTC.

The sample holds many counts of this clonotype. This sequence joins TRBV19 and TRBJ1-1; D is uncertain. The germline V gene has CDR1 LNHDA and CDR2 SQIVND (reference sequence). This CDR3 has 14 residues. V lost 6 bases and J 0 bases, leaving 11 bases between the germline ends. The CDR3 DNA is TGTGCCAGTAGAGTGGGGATTGTGAACACTGAAGCTTTCTTT. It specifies CASRVGIVNTEAFF.

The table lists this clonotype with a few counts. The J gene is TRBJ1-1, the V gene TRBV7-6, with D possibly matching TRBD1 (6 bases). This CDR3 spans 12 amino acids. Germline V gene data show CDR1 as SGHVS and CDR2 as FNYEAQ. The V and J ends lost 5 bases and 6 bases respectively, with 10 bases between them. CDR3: CASSRGDAEAFF. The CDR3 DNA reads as TGTGCCAGCAGCAGGGGGGACGCTGAAGCTTTCTTT.

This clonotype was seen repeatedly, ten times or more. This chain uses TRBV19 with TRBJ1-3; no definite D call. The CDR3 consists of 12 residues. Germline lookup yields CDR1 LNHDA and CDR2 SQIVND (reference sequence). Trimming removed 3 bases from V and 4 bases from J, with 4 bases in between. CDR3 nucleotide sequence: TGTGCCAGTAGTATTGGAGGAAACACCATATATTTT. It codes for CASSIGGNTIYF.

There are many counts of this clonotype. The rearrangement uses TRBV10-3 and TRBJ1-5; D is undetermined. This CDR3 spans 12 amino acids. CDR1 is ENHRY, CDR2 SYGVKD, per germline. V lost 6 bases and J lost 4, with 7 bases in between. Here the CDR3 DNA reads TGTGCCATCAGGGACTCGAATCAGCCCCAGCATTTT. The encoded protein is CAIRDSNQPQHF.